In its sample, the clone carrying this TCR beta chain was seen a few times. Every naive CD8 library was made from between about 18,000 and 1,100,000 sorted cells with 10%, 30% or 50% RNA. This specimen comes from a study of molecular identifiers for immune sequencing clone quantification. The CDR3 totals 13 residues. Trimming cost V 7 bases and J 3 bases; bases outside gene matches: 7. Per germline, CDR1 DFQATT and CDR2 SNEGSKA (reference sequence). TCRdb recomputed calls from the PCR reads with MiXCR, one row per CDR3 protein. Of hundreds of thousands of distinct CDR3 sequences in the sample, about 25% are singletons; the top ten hold about 0.73%.

J is TRBJ2-7 and V is TRBV20-1, with TRBD2 matching over 9 bases. This clonotype was obtained from a human donor in good health. Some libraries in this study had Jurkat cell RNA spiked in. Sequencing was done on a sample of naive CD8+ T cells from blood, with Jurkat cell RNA spiked in. Subset meaning: FACS-sorted CD8+CD4-CCR7+CD45RA+ naive T cells. The CDR3 here is CSGGIAGVYEQYF. The CDR3 nucleotides read TGCAGTGGCGGGATAGCGGGGGTCTACGAGCAGTACTTC.